These T cell receptor beta chains were read from a single sample in a study of blood T cell repertoires in COVID-19. Only in-frame clones appear in the TCRdb table, and some are missing; sequencing was by immunoSEQ multiplex PCR. The sample records 200,000 to 250,000 clones, around 88% being singletons. Sequenced input: peripheral blood. These TCRs come from a woman aged 80 or over with COVID-19, enrolled during active disease. CDR3s include the opening cysteine and the closing phenylalanine or tryptophan. The D gene is left open where the match is weak. Size is stated for part of the rows, as once, few or many counts, or as a class when the clone is expanded.

abundance: .
j_gene: TRBJ2-2
d_gene: TRBD1
v_gene: TRBV30
CDR3aa: CAWIGTGSAGELFF
CDR3nt: TGTGCCTGGATAGGGACAGGGTCTGCCGGGGAGCTGTTTTTT

abundance: .
j_gene: TRBJ1-4
d_gene: .
v_gene: TRBV5-6
CDR3aa: CASSPFSAGANEKLFF
CDR3nt: TGTGCCAGCAGTCCTTTTTCGGCGGGTGCTAATGAAAAACTGTTTTTT

abundance: .
j_gene: TRBJ2-1
d_gene: .
v_gene: TRBV7-3
CDR3aa: CASSLTGSRGGNEQFF
CDR3nt: TGTGCCAGCAGCTTAACGGGCTCAAGGGGAGGAAATGAGCAGTTCTTC

abundance: .
j_gene: TRBJ1-5
d_gene: .
v_gene: TRBV27
CDR3aa: CASSPAGGSNQPQHF
CDR3nt: TGTGCCAGCAGTCCCGCCGGGGGTAGCAATCAGCCCCAGCATTTT

abundance: .
j_gene: TRBJ1-2
d_gene: .
v_gene: TRBV19
CDR3aa: CASSESGTRRSIDYGYTF
CDR3nt: TGTGCCAGTAGTGAATCCGGGACTCGAAGGTCGATTGACTATGGCTACACCTTC

abundance: .
j_gene: TRBJ1-5
d_gene: .
v_gene: TRBV18
CDR3aa: CASSPIGGQPQHF
CDR3nt: TGTGCCAGCTCACCTATCGGGGGACAGCCCCAGCATTTT

abundance: .
j_gene: TRBJ2-6
d_gene: .
v_gene: TRBV19
CDR3aa: CASTPGGSRGANVLTF
CDR3nt: TGTGCCAGTACCCCGGGGGGCAGCCGGGGGGCCAACGTCCTGACTTTC

abundance: .
j_gene: TRBJ1-5
d_gene: .
v_gene: TRBV2
CDR3aa: CASSATYSNQPQHF
CDR3nt: TGTGCCAGCAGTGCGACTTATAGCAATCAGCCCCAGCATTTT

abundance: .
j_gene: TRBJ2-3
d_gene: TRBD2
v_gene: TRBV5-4
CDR3aa: CASSPGGGGRQDTQYF
CDR3nt: TGTGCCAGCAGCCCGGGGGGCGGGGGGCGTCAAGATACGCAGTATTTT

abundance: .
j_gene: TRBJ1-3
d_gene: .
v_gene: TRBV27
CDR3aa: CASKTTGTDTIYF
CDR3nt: TGTGCCAGCAAGACCACAGGTACAGACACCATATATTTT

abundance: few
j_gene: TRBJ1-2
d_gene: .
v_gene: TRBV19
CDR3aa: CASSEKGGYTF
CDR3nt: TGTGCCAGTAGTGAAAAGGGGGGCTACACCTTC

abundance: .
j_gene: TRBJ1-5
d_gene: .
v_gene: TRBV21-1
CDR3aa: CASSTSPDWNRDNQPQHF
CDR3nt: TGTGCCAGCAGCACAAGCCCCGATTGGAACAGGGACAATCAGCCCCAGCATTTT

abundance: .
j_gene: TRBJ2-2
d_gene: TRBD1
v_gene: TRBV7-9
CDR3aa: CASSLGDRGFTGELFF
CDR3nt: TGTGCCAGCAGCTTAGGGGACAGGGGGTTCACCGGGGAGCTGTTTTTT

abundance: .
j_gene: TRBJ1-5
d_gene: .
v_gene: TRBV19
CDR3aa: CASSTAGGNQPQHF
CDR3nt: TGTGCCAGTAGTACCGCAGGGGGCAATCAGCCCCAGCATTTT

abundance: .
j_gene: TRBJ1-4
d_gene: .
v_gene: TRBV19
CDR3aa: CATCAGGQANEKLFF
CDR3nt: TGTGCCACCTGCGCGGGGGGACAAGCTAATGAAAAACTGTTTTTT

abundance: .
j_gene: TRBJ2-2
d_gene: TRBD1
v_gene: TRBV12-3/TRBV12-4
CDR3aa: CASSGGTGGELFF
CDR3nt: TGTGCCAGCAGTGGGGGGACAGGAGGGGAGCTGTTTTTT

abundance: .
j_gene: TRBJ2-3
d_gene: TRBD1
v_gene: TRBV28
CDR3aa: CASSAPGTGGRKGADTQYF
CDR3nt: TGTGCCAGCAGTGCCCCCGGGACAGGTGGACGAAAGGGGGCAGATACGCAGTATTTT

abundance: .
j_gene: TRBJ2-5
d_gene: TRBD2
v_gene: TRBV5-6
CDR3aa: CASSLDPTSGGIRETQYF
CDR3nt: TGTGCCAGCAGCTTGGACCCCACTAGCGGGGGGATTCGAGAGACCCAGTACTTC

abundance: .
j_gene: TRBJ1-2
d_gene: .
v_gene: TRBV5-3
CDR3aa: CARSPAGTEALVGGYTF
CDR3nt: TGTGCCAGAAGCCCAGCGGGGACCGAAGCACTGGTGGGTGGCTACACCTTC

abundance: once
j_gene: TRBJ2-1
d_gene: .
v_gene: TRBV11-2
CDR3aa: CASGDGGSYNEQFF
CDR3nt: TGTGCCAGCGGAGATGGAGGGTCCTACAATGAGCAGTTCTTC

abundance: .
j_gene: TRBJ2-5
d_gene: .
v_gene: TRBV28
CDR3aa: CASRRQQETQYF
CDR3nt: TGTGCCAGCCGGCGACAGCAAGAGACCCAGTACTTC

abundance: .
j_gene: TRBJ1-5
d_gene: .
v_gene: TRBV28
CDR3aa: CASRTGLNQPQHF
CDR3nt: TGTGCCAGCAGAACAGGCCTCAATCAGCCCCAGCATTTT

abundance: .
j_gene: TRBJ1-5
d_gene: .
v_gene: TRBV9
CDR3aa: CASSPGQINQPQHF
CDR3nt: TGTGCCAGCAGCCCAGGACAGATCAATCAGCCCCAGCATTTT

abundance: .
j_gene: TRBJ1-1
d_gene: .
v_gene: TRBV19
CDR3aa: CAMSPGPQDPRGTEAFF
CDR3nt: TGTGCCATGTCCCCGGGTCCTCAGGACCCGCGGGGCACTGAAGCTTTCTTT

abundance: .
j_gene: TRBJ2-2
d_gene: TRBD1
v_gene: TRBV7-8
CDR3aa: CAGQDKNTGELFF
CDR3nt: TGTGCCGGACAGGACAAGAACACCGGGGAGCTGTTTTTT

abundance: .
j_gene: TRBJ1-5
d_gene: .
v_gene: TRBV3-1/TRBV3-2
CDR3aa: CASSQTGQPQHF
CDR3nt: TGTGCCAGCAGCCAAACCGGTCAGCCCCAGCATTTT

abundance: .
j_gene: TRBJ2-7
d_gene: .
v_gene: TRBV9
CDR3aa: CASSVAPSAGASGEQYF
CDR3nt: TGTGCCAGCAGCGTAGCTCCGTCGGCGGGGGCTTCGGGCGAGCAGTACTTC

abundance: .
j_gene: TRBJ2-3
d_gene: TRBD1
v_gene: TRBV9
CDR3aa: CASSVEGGADTQYF
CDR3nt: TGTGCCAGCAGCGTAGAAGGGGGCGCAGATACGCAGTATTTT

abundance: .
j_gene: TRBJ2-5
d_gene: .
v_gene: TRBV13
CDR3aa: CASSLKTGLETQYF
CDR3nt: TGTGCCAGCAGCCTAAAGACAGGTCTGGAGACCCAGTACTTC

abundance: .
j_gene: TRBJ1-2
d_gene: .
v_gene: TRBV28
CDR3aa: CASKEDTDYGYTF
CDR3nt: TGTGCCAGCAAGGAAGACACCGACTATGGCTACACCTTC

abundance: .
j_gene: TRBJ1-4
d_gene: TRBD1
v_gene: TRBV11-2
CDR3aa: CASSSLTGDEKLFF
CDR3nt: TGTGCCAGCAGCTCCCTGACAGGGGATGAAAAACTGTTTTTT

abundance: .
j_gene: TRBJ1-2
d_gene: .
v_gene: TRBV7-2
CDR3aa: CASSLVGGAPNYGYTF
CDR3nt: TGTGCCAGCAGCTTAGTCGGGGGGGCTCCAAACTATGGCTACACCTTC

abundance: .
j_gene: TRBJ2-1
d_gene: TRBD1
v_gene: TRBV19
CDR3aa: CASSIWGQGTNNEQFF
CDR3nt: TGTGCCAGTAGTATTTGGGGACAGGGGACGAACAATGAGCAGTTCTTC

abundance: .
j_gene: TRBJ2-1
d_gene: TRBD2
v_gene: TRBV7-2
CDR3aa: CASSLAGGASSYNEQFF
CDR3nt: TGTGCCAGCAGCTTAGCGGGAGGGGCGAGCTCCTACAATGAGCAGTTCTTC

abundance: once
j_gene: TRBJ1-1
d_gene: TRBD1
v_gene: TRBV2
CDR3aa: CASTSQGNAEAFF
CDR3nt: TGTGCCAGCACCTCACAGGGGAATGCTGAAGCTTTCTTT

abundance: .
j_gene: TRBJ1-5
d_gene: .
v_gene: TRBV5-6
CDR3aa: CASSNWGGWNQPQHF
CDR3nt: TGTGCCAGCAGCAATTGGGGGGGATGGAATCAGCCCCAGCATTTT

abundance: few
j_gene: TRBJ2-7
d_gene: TRBD2
v_gene: TRBV18
CDR3aa: CASSQSGGYEQYF
CDR3nt: TGTGCCAGCTCACAGAGCGGGGGCTACGAGCAGTACTTC

abundance: .
j_gene: TRBJ1-5
d_gene: .
v_gene: TRBV28
CDR3aa: CASSLSERANQPQHF
CDR3nt: TGTGCCAGCAGTTTATCTGAGAGGGCCAATCAGCCCCAGCATTTT

abundance: .
j_gene: TRBJ2-7
d_gene: .
v_gene: TRBV18
CDR3aa: CASSRSTYVWGADYEQYF
CDR3nt: TGTGCCAGCTCACGTAGCACTTACGTGTGGGGCGCGGACTACGAGCAGTACTTC

abundance: .
j_gene: TRBJ2-1
d_gene: .
v_gene: TRBV30
CDR3aa: CAWSGRDEQFF
CDR3nt: TGTGCCTGGAGTGGGAGGGATGAGCAGTTCTTC

abundance: .
j_gene: TRBJ1-5
d_gene: .
v_gene: TRBV6-6
CDR3aa: CASIQGQSNQPQHF
CDR3nt: TGTGCCAGCATCCAAGGACAGTCAAATCAGCCCCAGCATTTT

abundance: .
j_gene: TRBJ1-1
d_gene: TRBD1
v_gene: TRBV18
CDR3aa: CASSPLGTGSTEAFF
CDR3nt: TGTGCCAGCTCACCACTTGGGACAGGGAGTACTGAAGCTTTCTTT

abundance: .
j_gene: TRBJ1-4
d_gene: TRBD1
v_gene: TRBV6-5
CDR3aa: CASSWDRGDEKLFF
CDR3nt: TGTGCCAGCAGTTGGGACAGGGGCGATGAAAAACTGTTTTTT

abundance: .
j_gene: TRBJ1-1
d_gene: .
v_gene: TRBV10-3
CDR3aa: CAISAGGRNTEAFF
CDR3nt: TGTGCCATCAGTGCGGGAGGCCGGAACACTGAAGCTTTCTTT

abundance: .
j_gene: TRBJ2-3
d_gene: .
v_gene: TRBV7-6
CDR3aa: CASSKAGERTDTQYF
CDR3nt: TGTGCCAGCAGCAAGGCAGGGGAACGGACAGATACGCAGTATTTT

abundance: .
j_gene: TRBJ1-1
d_gene: .
v_gene: TRBV10-2
CDR3aa: CASSGGRANTEAFF
CDR3nt: TGCGCCAGCAGTGGGGGCCGGGCGAACACTGAAGCTTTCTTT

abundance: .
j_gene: TRBJ1-2
d_gene: .
v_gene: TRBV6-5
CDR3aa: CASSYQSGHYGYTF
CDR3nt: TGTGCCAGCAGTTACCAATCAGGGCACTATGGCTACACCTTC

abundance: .
j_gene: TRBJ1-2
d_gene: .
v_gene: TRBV6-5
CDR3aa: CATAALYGYTF
CDR3nt: TGTGCCACCGCGGCCCTCTATGGCTACACCTTC

abundance: .
j_gene: TRBJ1-6
d_gene: TRBD1
v_gene: TRBV6-1
CDR3aa: CASSGQNLRTGGSPLHF
CDR3nt: TGTGCCAGCAGTGGGCAGAATCTGAGGACAGGGGGATCACCCCTCCACTTT

abundance: .
j_gene: TRBJ1-1
d_gene: .
v_gene: TRBV4-1
CDR3aa: CASSQPRRGYTEAFF
CDR3nt: TGCGCCAGCAGCCAACCAAGACGGGGGTACACTGAAGCTTTCTTT

abundance: .
j_gene: TRBJ2-5
d_gene: .
v_gene: TRBV18
CDR3aa: CASSPEALLQETQYF
CDR3nt: TGTGCCAGCTCACCGGAAGCGCTCCTTCAAGAGACCCAGTACTTC

abundance: .
j_gene: TRBJ2-7
d_gene: .
v_gene: TRBV5-1
CDR3aa: CASSLSPTPERGEQYF
CDR3nt: TGCGCCAGCAGCTTGTCCCCCACTCCAGAACGGGGCGAGCAGTACTTC

abundance: .
j_gene: TRBJ2-7
d_gene: .
v_gene: TRBV7-2
CDR3aa: CASSYQGGRDYEQYF
CDR3nt: TGTGCCAGCAGCTATCAAGGGGGACGGGACTACGAGCAGTACTTC

abundance: .
j_gene: TRBJ2-5
d_gene: .
v_gene: TRBV30
CDR3aa: CAWCPGRLQETQYF
CDR3nt: TGTGCCTGGTGCCCGGGGAGGTTGCAAGAGACCCAGTACTTC

abundance: .
j_gene: TRBJ2-5
d_gene: TRBD2
v_gene: TRBV24-1
CDR3aa: CATSDPGLAGPQETQYF
CDR3nt: TGTGCCACCAGTGACCCGGGGCTAGCGGGGCCCCAAGAGACCCAGTACTTC

abundance: .
j_gene: TRBJ1-5
d_gene: TRBD1
v_gene: TRBV20-1
CDR3aa: CSASGGKGQGWALSNQPQHF
CDR3nt: TGCAGTGCTAGTGGGGGGAAGGGACAGGGTTGGGCCCTTAGCAATCAGCCCCAGCATTTT

abundance: .
j_gene: TRBJ1-1
d_gene: .
v_gene: TRBV5-1
CDR3aa: CASSHGQSTEAFF
CDR3nt: TGCGCCAGCAGCCATGGACAATCCACTGAAGCTTTCTTT

abundance: .
j_gene: TRBJ1-4
d_gene: .
v_gene: TRBV6-5
CDR3aa: CASRTGGSEKLFF
CDR3nt: TGTGCCAGCAGAACCGGGGGGAGTGAAAAACTGTTTTTT

abundance: .
j_gene: TRBJ1-2
d_gene: .
v_gene: TRBV6-6
CDR3aa: CASSQGFQGNYGYTF
CDR3nt: TGTGCCAGCAGTCAGGGGTTCCAGGGGAACTATGGCTACACCTTC

abundance: .
j_gene: TRBJ1-4
d_gene: .
v_gene: TRBV6-6
CDR3aa: CASSLQGRTATNEKLFF
CDR3nt: TGTGCCAGCAGTCTACAGGGTCGTACGGCAACTAATGAAAAACTGTTTTTT